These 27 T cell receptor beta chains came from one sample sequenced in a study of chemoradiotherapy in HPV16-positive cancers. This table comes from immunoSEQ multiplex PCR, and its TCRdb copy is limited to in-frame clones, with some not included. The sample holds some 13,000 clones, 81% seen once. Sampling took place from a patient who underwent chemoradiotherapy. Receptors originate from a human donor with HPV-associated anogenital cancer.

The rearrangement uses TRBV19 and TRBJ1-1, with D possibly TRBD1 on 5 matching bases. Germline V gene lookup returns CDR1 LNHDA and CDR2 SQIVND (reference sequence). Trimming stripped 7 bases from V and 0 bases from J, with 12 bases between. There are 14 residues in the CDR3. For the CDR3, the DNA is TGTGCCAGTAACAGAAGGGGAATGAACACTGAAGCTTTCTTT. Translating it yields CASNRRGMNTEAFF.

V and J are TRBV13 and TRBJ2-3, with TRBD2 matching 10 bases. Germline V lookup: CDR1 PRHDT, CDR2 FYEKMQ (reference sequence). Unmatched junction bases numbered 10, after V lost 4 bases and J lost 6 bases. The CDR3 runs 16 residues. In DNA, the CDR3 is TGTGCCAGCAGCTCGGGAAAGCGGGGGGGCGCCGATACGCAGTATTTT. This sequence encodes CASSSGKRGGADTQYF.

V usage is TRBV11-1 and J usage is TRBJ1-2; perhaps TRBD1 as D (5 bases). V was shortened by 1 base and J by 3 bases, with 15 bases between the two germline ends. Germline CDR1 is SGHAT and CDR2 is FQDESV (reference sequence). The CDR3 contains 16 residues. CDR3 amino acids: CASSLVGVLGDYGYTF. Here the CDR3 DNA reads TGTGCCAGCAGCTTAGTAGGGGTTCTGGGGGACTATGGCTACACCTTC.

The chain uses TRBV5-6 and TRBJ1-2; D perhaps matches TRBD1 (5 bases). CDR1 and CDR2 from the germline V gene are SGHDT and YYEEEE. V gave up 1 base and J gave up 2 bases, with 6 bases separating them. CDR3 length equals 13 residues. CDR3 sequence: CASSLSGNYGYTF. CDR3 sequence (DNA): TGTGCCAGCAGCTTGTCAGGGAACTATGGCTACACCTTC.

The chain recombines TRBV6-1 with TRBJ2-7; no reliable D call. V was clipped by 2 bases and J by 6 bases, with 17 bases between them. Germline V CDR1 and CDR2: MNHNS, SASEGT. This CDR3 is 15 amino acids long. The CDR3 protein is CASSERSFEVGEQYF. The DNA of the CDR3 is TGTGCCAGCAGTGAAAGGTCGTTCGAAGTCGGCGAGCAGTACTTC.

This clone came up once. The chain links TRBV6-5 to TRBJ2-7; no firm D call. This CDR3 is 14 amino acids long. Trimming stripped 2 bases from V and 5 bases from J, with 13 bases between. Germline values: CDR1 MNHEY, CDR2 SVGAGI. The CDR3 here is CASSYAGGPHEQYF. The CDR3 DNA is TGTGCCAGCAGTTACGCAGGTGGTCCTCACGAGCAGTACTTC.

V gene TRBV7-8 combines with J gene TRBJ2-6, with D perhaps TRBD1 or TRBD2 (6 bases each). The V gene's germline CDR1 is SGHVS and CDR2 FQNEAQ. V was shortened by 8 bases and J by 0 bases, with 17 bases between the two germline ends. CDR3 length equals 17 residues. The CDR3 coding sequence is TGTGCCAGCCCCGTAGGGGGGCCCGACTCTGGGGCCAACGTCCTGACTTTC. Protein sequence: CASPVGGPDSGANVLTF.

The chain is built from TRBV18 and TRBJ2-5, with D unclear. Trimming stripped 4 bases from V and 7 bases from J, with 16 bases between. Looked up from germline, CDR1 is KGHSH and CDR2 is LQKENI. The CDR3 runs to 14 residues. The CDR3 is CASSLSSQERTQYF. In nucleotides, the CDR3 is TGTGCCAGCTCACTTTCATCCCAGGAACGGACCCAGTACTTC.

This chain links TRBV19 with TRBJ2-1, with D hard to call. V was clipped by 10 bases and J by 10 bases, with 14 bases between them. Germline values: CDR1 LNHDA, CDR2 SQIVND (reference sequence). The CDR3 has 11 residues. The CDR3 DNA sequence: TGTGCCACCCAACAGTACCTGGAGCAGTTCTTC. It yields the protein CATQQYLEQFF. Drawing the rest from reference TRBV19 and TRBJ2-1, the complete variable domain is DGGITQSPKYLFRKEGQNVTLSCEQNLNHDAMYWYRQDPGQGLRLIYYSQIVNDFQKGDIAEGYSVSREKKESFPLTVTSAQKNPTAFYLCATQQYLEQFFGPGTRLTVL.

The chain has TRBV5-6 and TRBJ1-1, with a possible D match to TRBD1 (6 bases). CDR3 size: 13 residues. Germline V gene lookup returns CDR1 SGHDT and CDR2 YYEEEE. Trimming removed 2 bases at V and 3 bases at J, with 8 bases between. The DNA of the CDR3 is TGTGCCAGCAGCTTTACAGGGTACACTGAAGCTTTCTTT. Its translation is CASSFTGYTEAFF.

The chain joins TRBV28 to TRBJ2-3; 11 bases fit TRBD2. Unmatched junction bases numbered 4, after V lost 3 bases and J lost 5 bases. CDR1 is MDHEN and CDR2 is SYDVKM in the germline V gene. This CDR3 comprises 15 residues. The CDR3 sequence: CASSFRSGGGDTQYF. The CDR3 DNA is TGTGCCAGCAGTTTTCGTAGCGGGGGGGGAGATACGCAGTATTTT.

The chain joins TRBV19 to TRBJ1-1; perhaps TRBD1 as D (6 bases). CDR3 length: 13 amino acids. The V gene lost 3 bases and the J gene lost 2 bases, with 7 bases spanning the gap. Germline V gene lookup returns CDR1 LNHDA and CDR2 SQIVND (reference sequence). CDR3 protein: CASSMTGNTEAFF. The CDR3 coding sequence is TGTGCCAGTAGTATGACAGGAAACACTGAAGCTTTCTTT.

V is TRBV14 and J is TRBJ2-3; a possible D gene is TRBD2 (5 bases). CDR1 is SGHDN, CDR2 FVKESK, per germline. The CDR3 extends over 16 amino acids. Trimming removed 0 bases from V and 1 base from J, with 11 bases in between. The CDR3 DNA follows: TGTGCCAGCAGCCAAGATCTAGCCGGAGGCACAGATACGCAGTATTTT. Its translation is CASSQDLAGGTDTQYF.

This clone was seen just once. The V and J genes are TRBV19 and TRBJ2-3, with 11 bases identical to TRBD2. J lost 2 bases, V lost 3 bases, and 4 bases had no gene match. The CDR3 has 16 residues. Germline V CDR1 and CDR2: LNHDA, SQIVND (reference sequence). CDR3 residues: CASSMLAGGDTDTQYF. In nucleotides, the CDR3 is TGTGCCAGTAGTATGCTAGCGGGGGGTGACACAGATACGCAGTATTTT. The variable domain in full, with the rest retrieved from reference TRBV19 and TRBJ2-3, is DGGITQSPKYLFRKEGQNVTLSCEQNLNHDAMYWYRQDPGQGLRLIYYSQIVNDFQKGDIAEGYSVSREKKESFPLTVTSAQKNPTAFYLCASSMLAGGDTDTQYFGPGTRLTVL.

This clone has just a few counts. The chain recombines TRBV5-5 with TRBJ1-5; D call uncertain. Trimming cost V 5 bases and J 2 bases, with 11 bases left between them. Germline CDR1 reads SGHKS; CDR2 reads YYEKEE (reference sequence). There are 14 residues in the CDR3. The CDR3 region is CASSSSGGNQPQHF. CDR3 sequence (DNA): TGTGCCAGCAGTTCGTCCGGGGGCAATCAGCCCCAGCATTTT.

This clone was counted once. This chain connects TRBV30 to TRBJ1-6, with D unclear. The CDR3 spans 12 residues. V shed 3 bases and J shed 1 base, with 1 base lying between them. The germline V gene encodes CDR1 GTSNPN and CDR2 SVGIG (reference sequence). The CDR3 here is CAWRSYNSPLHF. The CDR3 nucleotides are TGTGCCTGGAGGTCCTATAATTCACCCCTCCACTTT.

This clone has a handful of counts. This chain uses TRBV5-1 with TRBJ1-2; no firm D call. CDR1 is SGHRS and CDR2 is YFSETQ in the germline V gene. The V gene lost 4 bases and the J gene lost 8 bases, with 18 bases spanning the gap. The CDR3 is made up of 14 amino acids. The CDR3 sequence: CASSPEGYDQGYTF. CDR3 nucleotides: TGCGCCAGCAGCCCTGAGGGCTATGATCAAGGCTACACCTTC.

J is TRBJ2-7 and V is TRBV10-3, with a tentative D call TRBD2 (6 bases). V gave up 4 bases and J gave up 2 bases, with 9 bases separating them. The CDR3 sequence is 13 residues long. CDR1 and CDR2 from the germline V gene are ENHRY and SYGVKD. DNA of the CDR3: TGTGCCATCAGTGGGCGGGGAACCTACGAGCAGTACTTC. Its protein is CAISGRGTYEQYF.

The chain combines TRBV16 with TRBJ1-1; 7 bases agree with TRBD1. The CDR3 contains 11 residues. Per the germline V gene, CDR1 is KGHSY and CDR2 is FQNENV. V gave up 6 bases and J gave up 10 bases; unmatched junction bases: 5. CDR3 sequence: CASSLGTAAFF. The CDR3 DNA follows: TGTGCCAGCAGTCTAGGGACAGCAGCTTTCTTT.

The CDR3 sequence: CASSPPGPTDTQYF. The CDR3 DNA sequence: TGTGCCAGCAGTCCCCCCGGCCCCACAGATACGCAGTATTTT. The chain is built from TRBV7-3 and TRBJ2-3; no firm D call. Trimming took off 6 bases at V and 2 bases at J, with 12 bases between the two ends. The germline CDR1 and CDR2 sequences are SGHTA and FQGTGA. This CDR3 is 14 amino acids long.

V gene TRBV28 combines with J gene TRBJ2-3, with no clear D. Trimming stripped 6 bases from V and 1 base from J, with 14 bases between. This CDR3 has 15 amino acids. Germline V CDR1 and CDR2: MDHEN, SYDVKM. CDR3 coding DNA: TGTGCCAGCAGCCCCCCCGCTCGAGGCACAGATACGCAGTATTTT. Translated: CASSPPARGTDTQYF.

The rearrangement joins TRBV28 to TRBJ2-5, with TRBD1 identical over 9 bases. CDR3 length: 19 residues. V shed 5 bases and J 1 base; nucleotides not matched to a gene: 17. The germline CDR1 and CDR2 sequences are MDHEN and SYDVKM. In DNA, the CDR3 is TGTGCCAGCAGTCCCCAATACCGGGGACAGGGCAAGTTCCAAGAGACCCAGTACTTC. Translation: CASSPQYRGQGKFQETQYF.

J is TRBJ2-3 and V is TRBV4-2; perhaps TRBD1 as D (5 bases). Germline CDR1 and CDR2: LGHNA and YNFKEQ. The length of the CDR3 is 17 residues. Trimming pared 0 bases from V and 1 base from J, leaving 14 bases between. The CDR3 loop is CASSQDFGLGGTDTQYF. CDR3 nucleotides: TGTGCCAGCAGCCAAGATTTTGGCCTAGGGGGCACAGATACGCAGTATTTT.

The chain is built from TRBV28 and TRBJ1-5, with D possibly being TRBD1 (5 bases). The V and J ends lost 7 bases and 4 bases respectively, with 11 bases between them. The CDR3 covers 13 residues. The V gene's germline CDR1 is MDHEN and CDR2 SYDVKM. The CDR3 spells CASNPGQNQPQHF. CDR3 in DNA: TGTGCCAGCAACCCAGGGCAGAATCAGCCCCAGCATTTT.

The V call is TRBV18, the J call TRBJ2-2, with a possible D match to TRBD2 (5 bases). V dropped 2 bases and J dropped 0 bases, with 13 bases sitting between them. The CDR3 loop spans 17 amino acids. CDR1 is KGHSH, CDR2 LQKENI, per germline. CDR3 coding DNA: TGTGCCAGCTCACCAGGACCCGGAGGCTCGAACACCGGGGAGCTGTTTTTT. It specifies CASSPGPGGSNTGELFF.

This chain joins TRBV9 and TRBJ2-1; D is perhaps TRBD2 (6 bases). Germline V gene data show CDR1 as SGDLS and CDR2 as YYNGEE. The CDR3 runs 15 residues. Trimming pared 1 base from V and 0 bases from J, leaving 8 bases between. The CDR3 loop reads CASSVKLASYNEQFF. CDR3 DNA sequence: TGTGCCAGCAGCGTAAAACTAGCCTCCTACAATGAGCAGTTCTTC.

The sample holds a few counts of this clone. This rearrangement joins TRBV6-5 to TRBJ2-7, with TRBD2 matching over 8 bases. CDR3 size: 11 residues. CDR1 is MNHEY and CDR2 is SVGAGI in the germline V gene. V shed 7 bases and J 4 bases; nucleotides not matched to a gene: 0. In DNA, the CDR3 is TGTGCCAGCACTAGCGGGTACGAGCAGTACTTC. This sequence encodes CASTSGYEQYF.